A single sample is the source of the 4 T cell receptor beta chains below, sequenced in a study of cytomegalovirus exposure and HLA in healthy donors. This PCR relied on a set of 60 Vbeta primers and 13 Jbeta primers. Sequenced by immunoSEQ multiplex PCR; TCRdb stores in-frame clones only, minus some. The repertoire holds over 85,000 clones, with nearly 80% as singletons. Sequenced: PBMCs. The receptors shown here come from a woman aged 40 to 55 in good health and CMV-seronegative.

This clone was observed a single time. The germline gene is not matched at one end of the junction; a read error may be the cause. The chain combines TRBV10-3 with TRBJ1-2, with 9 bases that match TRBD1. This CDR3 comprises 12 residues. Germline loops: CDR1 ENHRY, CDR2 SYGVKD. CDR3 nucleotide sequence: TGTGCCATCAGCGACAGGGGGTATGGCTACCCCTTC. Translated, it gives CAISDRGYGYPF.

The chain is built from TRBV6-5 and TRBJ1-2; perhaps TRBD1 as D (6 bases). This CDR3 is 13 amino acids long. Germline lookup yields CDR1 MNHEY and CDR2 SVGAGI. Trimming shortened V by 6 bases and J by 3 bases, and 11 bases separated the two germline ends. CDR3 nucleotide sequence: TGTGCCAGCAGACGCCAGGGGTACTATGGCTACACCTTC. Its protein product is CASRRQGYYGYTF.

The chain joins TRBV6-5 to TRBJ2-1, with D tentatively TRBD1 (6 bases). The germline gives CDR1 MNHEY, CDR2 SVGAGI. V lost 6 bases and J lost 3, with 12 bases in between. The CDR3 has 14 residues. In DNA form, the CDR3 reads TGTGCCAGCAGCCGGGGACAAAACTACAATGAGCAGTTCTTC. Translation: CASSRGQNYNEQFF.

The chain joins TRBV13 to TRBJ2-1; maybe TRBD2 (5 bases). This CDR3 comprises 13 residues. Per the germline V gene, CDR1 is PRHDT and CDR2 is FYEKMQ (reference sequence). V lost 6 bases, J lost 6 bases, and 12 bases lay in between. This CDR3 reads CASSPDSFNEQFF. The CDR3 DNA follows: TGTGCCAGCAGTCCGGACTCGTTCAATGAGCAGTTCTTC.